Sequencing of this T cell receptor (beta chain) was carried out in a study of immune evolution from preneoplasia to lung adenocarcinoma (dated by TCRdb to the early 2020s). Regarding the complete study: HLA loss of heterozygosity was seen in roughly 6.6%, 14% and 36% of AIS, MIA and ADC lesions, and in no AAH lesions. A total of some 48 patients with pulmonary nodules who underwent surgical resection were included in the overall cohort. POLYSOLVER was used to infer Class I HLA alleles from exome data, while LOHHLA was used to detect allele-specific HLA loss. The study used immune gene expression, TCR sequencing and multiplex immunofluorescence to profile the immune contexture of lung adenocarcinoma precursors and invasive adenocarcinoma. Whole exome sequencing and methylation data from the same cohort of nodules were integrated with the immune data. The TCR sequencing data were obtained from about 51 patients. The study reported that roughly 110 samples were used for TCR sequencing. The sample size was set by how many specimens were available, not by a prior power calculation. Resected precursor lesions (AAH, AIS, MIA) and invasive adenocarcinomas were compared against paired morphologically normal lung tissue.

What the work shows at the level of the full study, not this receptor alone: Top T cell clone frequencies were highest in normal lung and appeared to decrease progressively from AAH through AIS, MIA and invasive adenocarcinoma. Because all patients were from Japan and China, applicability to Western populations was uncertain. T cell clonality was highest in KRAS-mutant nodules compared with EGFR-mutant or double wild-type lesions. Normal lung showed the highest clonality, whereas later-stage lesions appeared to have higher T cell density and diversity but lower clonality. The findings were based on association rather than direct causation, and larger cohorts with long-term follow-up and longitudinal biopsies were deemed needed.

Comments on this clone: What antigen it recognizes has not been identified. The record has no base qualities; no much larger clone is one base away.

The patients had resection in Japan or China between about 2013 and 2018. The histologic diagnosis of each case was independently confirmed on H&E slides by two lung cancer pathologists. Premalignant or tumor cells were enriched for nucleic acid extraction by macro-dissection performed after pathologic assessment. DNA was isolated from FFPE tissue using the AllPrep DNA/RNA FFPE Kit. Using the immunoSEQ hsTCRbeta Kit, TCR beta CDR3 regions were sequenced from DNA. The original methods were these. The ImmunoSEQ Analyzer was used to analyse the TCR sequencing data. T cell clonality was defined as 1 minus Pielou's evenness, as computed on productive rearrangements. T cell diversity was measured with the inverse Simpson index on productive templates. T cell density was expressed as TCR beta template counts normalized to usable DNA, with usable DNA estimated by amplifying and sequencing housekeeping genes. TCR metrics were compared across histologic stages using two-sided Kruskal-Wallis tests. TCRdb limited this immuneACCESS table to in-frame rearrangements with V and J called. A share of clones is missing; checked studies link under half to unresolved V genes, and the rest is unexplained. V, J and clone size were drawn from that table, and D and trimming were deduced from the DNA. For this sample there are 10,000 or so clones; around nine tenths appear just once. The ten largest clones take up 2.9% of the sample.

The specimen sequenced was FFPE invasive lung adenocarcinoma tissue. The cell subset or site label corresponds to: frankly invasive lung adenocarcinoma (ADC). The sequence came from an older person with invasive lung adenocarcinoma. Some clones in this sample may be carry-over from other donors' samples.

The sequenced DNA: TGTGCCAGCAGTTTAGTCAGGGAGGGGGGGGAGACCCAGTACTTC. This gives the protein CASSLVREGGETQYF. This chain is built from TRBV28 and TRBJ2-5; TRBD2 is perhaps the D gene, given 7 matching bases. CDR1 is given as MDHEN and CDR2 as SYDVKM, both from the germline V gene. Measured from the cysteine to the phenylalanine, the CDR3 is 15 residues long. Of the read, only the CDR3 DNA is kept; its 45 bases are in frame from base 1. V is cut by 2 bases and J by 5 bases, and the space between the germline ends is 15 bases.